The sequence of this T cell receptor beta chain was determined in a study of blood T cell repertoires in COVID-19. Study at large: Italy, Spain and the United States were the sources of the convalescent and acute COVID-19 samples. From T cells, B-cell-depleted T cells, or PBMCs came the material, which was cDNA or gDNA.

In the original workflow: The authors estimated nucleated cell counts from reference gene primer amplification. Repertoires were generated with immunoSEQ multiplex PCR, while TCRdb's copy carries only in-frame clones and drops some. V and J calls plus clone size are reproduced from that table; the DNA served to infer D and trimming. The profile shows 150,000 to 200,000 clones, 88% of them singletons. This clone was observed a handful of times. V was clipped by 6 bases and J by 0 bases, with 12 bases between them. The CDR3 runs 15 residues. Per germline, CDR1 MNHEY and CDR2 SVGEGT. This clonotype was obtained from a man aged 35 to 55 with active or convalescent COVID-19. Sequencing was carried out using peripheral blood. V and J are TRBV6-2 or TRBV6-3 and TRBJ1-3; a weak D match, TRBD1 (6 bases). The DNA of the CDR3 is TGTGCCAGCAGCCCCGGGACAAGCTCTGGAAACACCATATATTTT. Encoded protein: CASSPGTSSGNTIYF.